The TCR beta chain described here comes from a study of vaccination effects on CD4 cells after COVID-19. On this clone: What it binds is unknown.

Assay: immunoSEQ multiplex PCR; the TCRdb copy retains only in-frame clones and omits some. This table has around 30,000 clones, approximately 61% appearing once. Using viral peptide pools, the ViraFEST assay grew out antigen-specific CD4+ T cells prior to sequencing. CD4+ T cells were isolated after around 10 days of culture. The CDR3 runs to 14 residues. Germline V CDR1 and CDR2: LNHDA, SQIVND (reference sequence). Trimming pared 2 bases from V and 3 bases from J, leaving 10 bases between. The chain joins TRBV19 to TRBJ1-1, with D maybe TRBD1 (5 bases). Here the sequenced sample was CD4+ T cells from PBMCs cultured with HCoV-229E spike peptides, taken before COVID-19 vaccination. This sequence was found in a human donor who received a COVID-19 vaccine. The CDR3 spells CASSIMGPDTEAFF. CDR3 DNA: TGTGCCAGTAGTATAATGGGGCCCGACACTGAAGCTTTCTTT. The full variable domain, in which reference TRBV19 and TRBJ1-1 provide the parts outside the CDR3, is DGGITQSPKYLFRKEGQNVTLSCEQNLNHDAMYWYRQDPGQGLRLIYYSQIVNDFQKGDIAEGYSVSREKKESFPLTVTSAQKNPTAFYLCASSIMGPDTEAFFGQGTRLTVV.